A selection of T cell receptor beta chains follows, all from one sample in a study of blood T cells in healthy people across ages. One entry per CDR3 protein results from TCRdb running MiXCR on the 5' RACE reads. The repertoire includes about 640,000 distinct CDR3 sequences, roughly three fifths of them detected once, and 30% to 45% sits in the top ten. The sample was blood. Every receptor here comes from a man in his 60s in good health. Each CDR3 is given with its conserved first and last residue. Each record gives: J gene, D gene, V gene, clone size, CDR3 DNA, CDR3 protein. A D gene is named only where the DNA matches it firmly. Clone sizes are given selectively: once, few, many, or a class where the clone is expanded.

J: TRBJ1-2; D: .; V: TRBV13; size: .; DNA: TGTGCCAGCAGCTTAGCCGGAGGGCCAGGATCGAACTATGGCTACACCTTC; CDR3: CASSLAGGPGSNYGYTF
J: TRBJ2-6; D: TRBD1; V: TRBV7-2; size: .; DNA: TGTGCCAGCAGCGCAGTCCGGGACAGGGGTTCTGGGGCTAACGTCCTGACTTTC; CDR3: CASSAVRDRGSGANVLTF
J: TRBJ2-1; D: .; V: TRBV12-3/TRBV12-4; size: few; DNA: TGTGCCAGCAGCTCCCGCAATGAGCAGTTCTTC; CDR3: CASSSRNEQFF
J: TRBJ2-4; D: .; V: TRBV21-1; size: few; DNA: TGTGCCAGCAGTATATGGGCAGGGGCCAATCTAGACACTCAGTACTTC; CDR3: CASSIWAGANLDTQYF
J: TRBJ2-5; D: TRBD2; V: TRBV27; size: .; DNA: TGTGCCAGCAGTTCACTGGGCGGGAGCTGGGAGACCCAGTACTTC; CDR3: CASSSLGGSWETQYF
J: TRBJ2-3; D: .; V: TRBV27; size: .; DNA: TGTGCCAGCAGTTTATCGGAGGCGGGGTTGGCGGGTACGCAGTATTTT; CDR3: CASSLSEAGLAGTQYF
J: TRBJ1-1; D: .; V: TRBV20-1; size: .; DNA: TGCAGTGCTAGACCGACTCGCAACACTGAAGCTTTCTTT; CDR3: CSARPTRNTEAFF
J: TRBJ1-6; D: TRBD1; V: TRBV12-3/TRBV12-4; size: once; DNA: TGTGTCAGCAACAGGGGGTTGAGTTCACCCCTCCACTTT; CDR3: CVSNRGLSSPLHF
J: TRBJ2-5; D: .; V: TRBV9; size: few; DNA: TGTGCCAGCAGCGTAGGGCCAGCGGCGGAGACCCAGTACTTC; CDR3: CASSVGPAAETQYF
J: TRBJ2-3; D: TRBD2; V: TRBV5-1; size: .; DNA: TGCGCCAGCAGCTTGGCGACTAGCGGGGGAGATACGCAGTATTTT; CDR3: CASSLATSGGDTQYF
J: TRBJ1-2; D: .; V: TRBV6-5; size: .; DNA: TGTGCCGCGTCCTCCTCAGGGGACTATGGCTACACCTTC; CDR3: CAASSSGDYGYTF
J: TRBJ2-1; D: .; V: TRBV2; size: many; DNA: TGTGCCAGCAGAAGGGGAAATGAGCAGTTCTTC; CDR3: CASRRGNEQFF
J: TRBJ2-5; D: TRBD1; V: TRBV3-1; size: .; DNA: TGTGCCAGCAGCCAGGACGACAGGGGGAACCAAGAGACCCAGTACTTC; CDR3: CASSQDDRGNQETQYF
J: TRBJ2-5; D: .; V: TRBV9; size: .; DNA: TGTGCCAGCAGCCCTCGGACTAACCAAGAGACCCAGTACTTC; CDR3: CASSPRTNQETQYF
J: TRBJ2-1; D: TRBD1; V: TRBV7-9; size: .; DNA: TGTGCCAGCAGCTTAGCGGGACAGGGTGTCACGTTCTTC; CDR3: CASSLAGQGVTFF
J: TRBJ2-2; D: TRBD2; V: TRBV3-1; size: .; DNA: TGTGCCAGCAGCCATTTTCTAGCGGGGGGACGTTACACCGGGGAGCTGTTTTTT; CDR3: CASSHFLAGGRYTGELFF
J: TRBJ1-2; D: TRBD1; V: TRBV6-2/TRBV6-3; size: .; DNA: TGTGCCAGCAGTTACAGTGAGACAGGGGCCTGGAGCTACACCTTC; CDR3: CASSYSETGAWSYTF
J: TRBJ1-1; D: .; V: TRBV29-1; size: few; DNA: TGCAGCGCATTTAAGACTGAAGCTTTCTTT; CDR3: CSAFKTEAFF
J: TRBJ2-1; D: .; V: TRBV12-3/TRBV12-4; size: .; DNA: TGTGCCAGCAGTTTTCCGGGGCTGGGGAATGAGCAGTTCTTC; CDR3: CASSFPGLGNEQFF
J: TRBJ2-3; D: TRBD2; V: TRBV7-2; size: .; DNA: TGTGCCAGCAGCATGACTAGCGGGCTTAGCACAGATACGCAGTATTTT; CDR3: CASSMTSGLSTDTQYF
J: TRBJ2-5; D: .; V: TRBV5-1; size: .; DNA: TGCGCCAGCAGCCGCGGTAGCTTAGGGCAAGAGACCCAGTACTTC; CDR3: CASSRGSLGQETQYF
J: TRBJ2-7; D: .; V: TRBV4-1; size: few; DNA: TGCGCCAGCAGCCAAGATTATGCGTCCAGCTCCTACGAGCAGTACTTC; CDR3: CASSQDYASSSYEQYF
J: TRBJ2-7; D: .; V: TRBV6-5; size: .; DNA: TGTGCCAGCAGTTCTTACTTCCTCCGAGGCTACGAGCAGTACTTC; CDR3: CASSSYFLRGYEQYF
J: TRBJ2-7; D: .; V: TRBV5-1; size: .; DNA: TGCGCCAGCAGCTTCTCTGACAGATCCGAGCAGTACTTC; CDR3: CASSFSDRSEQYF
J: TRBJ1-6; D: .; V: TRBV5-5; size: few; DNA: TGTGCCAGCAGCCGCGAGGGTTGGAATTCACCCCTCCACTTT; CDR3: CASSREGWNSPLHF
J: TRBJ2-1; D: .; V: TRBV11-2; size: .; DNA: TGTGCCAGCAGACCAGTTGGAGGGAGAGGAGCAGGCGAGAATTCCTACAATGAGCAGTTCTTC; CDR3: CASRPVGGRGAGENSYNEQFF
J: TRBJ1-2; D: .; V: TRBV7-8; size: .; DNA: TGTGCCAGCAGCTTAGACAGGGCCCGTGGCTACACCTTC; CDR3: CASSLDRARGYTF
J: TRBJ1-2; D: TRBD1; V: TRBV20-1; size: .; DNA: TGCAGTGCTAGAGATTGGGACAGGGGACTTGGCTACACCTTC; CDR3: CSARDWDRGLGYTF
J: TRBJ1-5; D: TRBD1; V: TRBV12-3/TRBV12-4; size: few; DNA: TGTGCCAGCAGTTCGACAGGGAACAATCAGCCCCAGCATTTT; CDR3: CASSSTGNNQPQHF